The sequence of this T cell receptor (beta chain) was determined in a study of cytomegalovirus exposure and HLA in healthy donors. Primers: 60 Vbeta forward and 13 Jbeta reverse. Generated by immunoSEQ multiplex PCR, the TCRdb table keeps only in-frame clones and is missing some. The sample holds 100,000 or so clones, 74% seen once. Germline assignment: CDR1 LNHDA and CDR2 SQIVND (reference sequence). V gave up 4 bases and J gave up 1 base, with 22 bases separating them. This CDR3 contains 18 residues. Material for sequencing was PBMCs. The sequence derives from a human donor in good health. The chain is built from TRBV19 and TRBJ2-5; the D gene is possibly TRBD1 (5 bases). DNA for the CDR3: TGTGCCAGTAGTACTCGCTCTCCGCTAGGGGCACGCCAAGAGACCCAGTACTTC. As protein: CASSTRSPLGARQETQYF.